Here is one T cell receptor beta chain with its context. Its antigen is as yet unknown. The CDR3 consists of 17 residues. The germline V gene encodes CDR1 MNHNS and CDR2 SASEGT. J lost 4 bases, V lost 0 bases, and 11 bases had no gene match. The record originates from a study of siplizumab effects on memory and regulatory T cells. Points from the study as a whole: Researchers could not give a naive or memory phenotype to roughly 80-97% of proliferating CD4+ or CD8+ clones. Alloreactive clones mapping to unstimulated subsets formed only a minor fraction.

TCRdb's copy holds only in-frame clones and misses some; the assay was immunoSEQ multiplex PCR. This table has about 64,000 clones, about 96% appearing once. This rearrangement joins TRBV6-1 to TRBJ2-7, with TRBD1 identical over 8 bases. This sequence originates from a human donor in good health. Sequencing input: naive CD8+ T cells sorted from blood. The CDR3 coding sequence is TGTGCCAGCAGTGAAGCTGCGAGGGCAGGGGGCTTTTACGAGCAGTACTTC. Encoded protein: CASSEAARAGGFYEQYF.